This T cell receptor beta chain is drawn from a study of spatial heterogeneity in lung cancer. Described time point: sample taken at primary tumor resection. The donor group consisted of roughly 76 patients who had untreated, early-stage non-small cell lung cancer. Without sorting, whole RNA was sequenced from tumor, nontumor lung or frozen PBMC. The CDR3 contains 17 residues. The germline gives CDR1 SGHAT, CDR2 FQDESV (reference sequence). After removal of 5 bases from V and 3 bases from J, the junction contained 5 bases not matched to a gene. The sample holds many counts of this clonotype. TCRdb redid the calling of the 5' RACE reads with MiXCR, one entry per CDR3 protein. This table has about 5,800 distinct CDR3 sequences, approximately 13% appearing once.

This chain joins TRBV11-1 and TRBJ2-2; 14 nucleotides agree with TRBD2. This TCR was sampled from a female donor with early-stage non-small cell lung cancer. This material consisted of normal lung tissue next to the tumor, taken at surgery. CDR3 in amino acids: CASSTGLAGGYTGELFF. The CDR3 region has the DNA TGTGCCAGCAGCACCGGACTAGCGGGGGGCTACACCGGGGAGCTGTTTTTT.